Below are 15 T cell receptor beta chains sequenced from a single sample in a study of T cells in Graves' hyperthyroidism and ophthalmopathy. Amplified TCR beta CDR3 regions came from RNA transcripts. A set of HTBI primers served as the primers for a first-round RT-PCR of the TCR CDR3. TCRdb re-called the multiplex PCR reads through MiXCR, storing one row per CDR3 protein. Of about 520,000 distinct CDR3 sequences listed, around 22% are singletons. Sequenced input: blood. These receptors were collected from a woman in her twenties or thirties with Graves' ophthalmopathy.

CDR3 bases: TGCAGCGTTAACCGGGACAGCCTGAACACTGAAGCTTTCTTT. Amino acid sequence: CSVNRDSLNTEAFF. The chain has TRBV29-1 and TRBJ1-1, with TRBD1 identical over 7 bases. Germline values: CDR1 SQVTM, CDR2 ANQGSEA. The V gene end was trimmed by 5 bases and the J gene end by 0 bases; junction bases not matched to a gene: 6. CDR3 length: 14 residues.

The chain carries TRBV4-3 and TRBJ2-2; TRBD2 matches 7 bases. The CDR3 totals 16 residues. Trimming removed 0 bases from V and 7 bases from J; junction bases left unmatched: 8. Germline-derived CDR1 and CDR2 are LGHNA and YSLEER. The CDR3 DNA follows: TGCGCCAGCAGCCAAGATTTGGGGAGGGTGAGCGGGGAGCTGTTTTTT. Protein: CASSQDLGRVSGELFF.

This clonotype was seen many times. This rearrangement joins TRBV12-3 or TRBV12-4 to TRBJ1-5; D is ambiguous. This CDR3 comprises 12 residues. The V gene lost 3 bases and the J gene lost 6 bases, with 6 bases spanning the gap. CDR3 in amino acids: CASSFWGQPQHF. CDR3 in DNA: TGTGCCAGCAGTTTTTGGGGTCAGCCCCAGCATTTT.

CDR3 region: CASSRGGAETQYF. The CDR3 DNA is TGCGCCAGCAGCAGAGGAGGCGCAGAGACCCAGTACTTC. The chain is built from TRBV5-1 and TRBJ2-5, with a weak D call TRBD2 (5 bases). V dropped 4 bases and J dropped 4 bases, with 11 bases sitting between them. The CDR3 contains 13 residues. The germline CDR1 and CDR2 sequences are SGHRS and YFSETQ.

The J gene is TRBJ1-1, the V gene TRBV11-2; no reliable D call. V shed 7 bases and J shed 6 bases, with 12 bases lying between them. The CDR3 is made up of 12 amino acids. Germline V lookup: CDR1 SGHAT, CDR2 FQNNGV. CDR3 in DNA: TGTGCCAGCAAGAATATTGTGGCTGAAGCTTTCTTT. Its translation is CASKNIVAEAFF. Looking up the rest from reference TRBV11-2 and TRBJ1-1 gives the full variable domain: EAGVAQSPRYKIIEKRQSVAFWCNPISGHATLYWYQQILGQGPKLLIQFQNNGVVDDSQLPKDRFSAERLKGVDSTLKIQPAKLEDSAVYLCASKNIVAEAFFGQGTRLTVV.

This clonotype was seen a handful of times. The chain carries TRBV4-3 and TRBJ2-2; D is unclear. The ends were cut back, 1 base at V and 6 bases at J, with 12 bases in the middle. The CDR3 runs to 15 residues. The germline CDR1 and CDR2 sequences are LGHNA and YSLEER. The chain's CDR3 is CASSQVYPSPGELFF. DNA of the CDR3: TGCGCCAGCAGCCAAGTATACCCGTCCCCCGGGGAGCTGTTTTTT.

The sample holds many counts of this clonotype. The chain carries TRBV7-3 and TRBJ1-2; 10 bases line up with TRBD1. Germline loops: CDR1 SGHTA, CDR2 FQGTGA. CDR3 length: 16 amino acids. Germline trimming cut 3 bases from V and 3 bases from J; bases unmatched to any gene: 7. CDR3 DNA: TGTGCCAGCAGCTTGGGCGGGACAGGGGTGGACTATGGCTACACCTTC. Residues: CASSLGGTGVDYGYTF.

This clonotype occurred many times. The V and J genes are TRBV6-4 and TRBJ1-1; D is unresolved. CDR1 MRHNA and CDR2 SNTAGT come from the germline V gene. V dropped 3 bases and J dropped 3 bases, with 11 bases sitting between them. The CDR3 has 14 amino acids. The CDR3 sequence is CASSETARDTEAFF. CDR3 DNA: TGTGCCAGCAGTGAAACCGCGAGGGACACTGAAGCTTTCTTT.

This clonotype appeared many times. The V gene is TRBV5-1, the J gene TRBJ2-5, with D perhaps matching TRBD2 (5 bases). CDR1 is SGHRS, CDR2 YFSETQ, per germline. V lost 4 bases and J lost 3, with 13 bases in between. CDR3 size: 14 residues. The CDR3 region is CASSLRAVKETQYF. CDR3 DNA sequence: TGCGCCAGCAGCCTGCGGGCTGTAAAAGAGACCCAGTACTTC.

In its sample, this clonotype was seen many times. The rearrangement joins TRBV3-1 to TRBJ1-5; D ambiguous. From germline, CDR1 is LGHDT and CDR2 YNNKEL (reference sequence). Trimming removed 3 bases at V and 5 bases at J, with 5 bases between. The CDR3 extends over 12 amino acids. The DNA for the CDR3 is TGTGCCAGCAGCCAGGCCGATCAGCCCCAGCATTTT. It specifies CASSQADQPQHF.

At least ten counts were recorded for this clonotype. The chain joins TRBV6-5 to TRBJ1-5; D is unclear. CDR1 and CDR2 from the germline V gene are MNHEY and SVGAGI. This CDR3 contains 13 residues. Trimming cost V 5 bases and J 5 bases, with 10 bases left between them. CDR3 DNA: TGTGCCAGCAGTCCGACCACCGATCAGCCCCAGCATTTT. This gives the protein CASSPTTDQPQHF.

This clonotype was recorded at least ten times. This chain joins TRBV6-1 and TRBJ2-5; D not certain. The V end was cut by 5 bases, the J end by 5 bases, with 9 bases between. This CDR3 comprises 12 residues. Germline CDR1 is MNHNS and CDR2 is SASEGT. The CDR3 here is CASSSRQETQYF. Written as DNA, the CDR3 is TGTGCCAGCAGTTCCCGCCAGGAGACCCAGTACTTC.

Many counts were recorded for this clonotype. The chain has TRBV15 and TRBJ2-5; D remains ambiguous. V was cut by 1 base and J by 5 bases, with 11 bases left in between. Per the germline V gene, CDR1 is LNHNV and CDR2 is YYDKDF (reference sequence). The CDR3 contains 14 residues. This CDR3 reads CATSRVARSETQYF. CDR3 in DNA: TGTGCCACCAGCAGAGTAGCAAGAAGTGAGACCCAGTACTTC.

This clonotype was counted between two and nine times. The CDR3 protein is CAWSQGFGTQYF. The CDR3 region has the DNA TGTGCCTGGAGCCAGGGTTTTGGGACCCAGTACTTC. The chain carries TRBV30 and TRBJ2-5; D might be TRBD1 (5 bases). Trimming removed 3 bases at V and 7 bases at J, with 12 bases between. This CDR3 spans 12 amino acids. The germline gives CDR1 GTSNPN, CDR2 SVGIG (reference sequence).

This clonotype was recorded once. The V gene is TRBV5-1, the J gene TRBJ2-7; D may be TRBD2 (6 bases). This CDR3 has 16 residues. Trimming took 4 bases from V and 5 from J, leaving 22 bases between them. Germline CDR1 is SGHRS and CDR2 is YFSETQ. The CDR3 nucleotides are TGCGCCAGCAGCCCGATGCTTGACCTAGCGACAAACGAGCAGTACTTC. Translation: CASSPMLDLATNEQYF.